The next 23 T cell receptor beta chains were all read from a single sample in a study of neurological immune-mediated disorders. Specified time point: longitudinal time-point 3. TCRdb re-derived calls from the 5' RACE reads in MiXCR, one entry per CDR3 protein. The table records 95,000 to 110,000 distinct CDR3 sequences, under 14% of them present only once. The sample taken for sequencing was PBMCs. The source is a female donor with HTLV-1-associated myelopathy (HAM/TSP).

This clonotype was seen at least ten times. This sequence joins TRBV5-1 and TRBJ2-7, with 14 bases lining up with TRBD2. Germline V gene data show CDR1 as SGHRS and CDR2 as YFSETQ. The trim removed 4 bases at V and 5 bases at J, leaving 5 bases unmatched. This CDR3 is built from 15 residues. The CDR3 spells CASSQTSGGADEQYF. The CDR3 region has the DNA TGCGCCAGCAGCCAGACTAGCGGGGGGGCCGACGAGCAGTACTTC.

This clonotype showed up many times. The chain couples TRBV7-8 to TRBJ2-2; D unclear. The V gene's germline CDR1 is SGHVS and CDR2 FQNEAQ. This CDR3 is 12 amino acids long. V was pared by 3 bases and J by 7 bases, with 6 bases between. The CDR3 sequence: CASSLKNGELFF. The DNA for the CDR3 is TGTGCCAGCAGCTTGAAAAACGGGGAGCTGTTTTTT.

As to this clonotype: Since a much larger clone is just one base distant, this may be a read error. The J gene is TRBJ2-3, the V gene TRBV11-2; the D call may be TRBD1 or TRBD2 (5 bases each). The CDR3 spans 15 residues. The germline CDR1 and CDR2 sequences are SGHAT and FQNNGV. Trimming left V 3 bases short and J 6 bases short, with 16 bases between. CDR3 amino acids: CASSLGTDISDTQYF. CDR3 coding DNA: TGTGCCAGCAGCTTGGGGACGGATATATCGGATACGCAGTATTTT.

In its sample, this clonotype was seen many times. DNA for the CDR3: TGTGCCAGCACCCCGACTAGCGGGGCCTACGAGCAGTACTTC. Amino acid sequence: CASTPTSGAYEQYF. V and J are TRBV5-5 and TRBJ2-7; 11 nucleotides agree with TRBD2. The CDR3 consists of 14 residues. V lost 6 bases, J lost 2 bases, and 4 bases stayed unmatched. Looked up from germline, CDR1 is SGHKS and CDR2 is YYEKEE (reference sequence).

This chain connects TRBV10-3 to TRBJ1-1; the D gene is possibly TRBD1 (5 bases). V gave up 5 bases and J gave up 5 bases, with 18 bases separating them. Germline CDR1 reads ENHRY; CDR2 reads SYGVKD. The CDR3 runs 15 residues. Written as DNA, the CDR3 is TGTGCCATCAGTCCAAATATAGGTGGGGGTACTGAAGCTTTCTTT. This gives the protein CAISPNIGGGTEAFF.

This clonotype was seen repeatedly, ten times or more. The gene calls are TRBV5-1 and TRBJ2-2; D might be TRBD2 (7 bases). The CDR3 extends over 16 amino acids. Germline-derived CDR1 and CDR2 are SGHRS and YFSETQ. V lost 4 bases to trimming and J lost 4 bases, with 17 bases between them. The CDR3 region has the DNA TGCGCCAGCAGCACAATGGGAGGGGGACCCACCGGGGAGCTGTTTTTT. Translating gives CASSTMGGGPTGELFF.

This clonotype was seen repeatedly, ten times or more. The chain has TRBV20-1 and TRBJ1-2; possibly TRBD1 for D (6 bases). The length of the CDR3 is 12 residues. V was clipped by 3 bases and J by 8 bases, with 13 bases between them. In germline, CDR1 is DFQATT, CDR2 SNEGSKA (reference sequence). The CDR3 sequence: CSASRGPSGYTF. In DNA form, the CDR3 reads TGCAGTGCTAGCAGGGGCCCAAGCGGCTACACCTTC.

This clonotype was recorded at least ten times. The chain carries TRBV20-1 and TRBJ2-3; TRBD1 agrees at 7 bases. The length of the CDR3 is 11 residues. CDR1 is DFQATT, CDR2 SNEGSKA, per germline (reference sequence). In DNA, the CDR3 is TGCACCATCCAGGGGGCAGATACGCAGTATTTT. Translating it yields CTIQGADTQYF.

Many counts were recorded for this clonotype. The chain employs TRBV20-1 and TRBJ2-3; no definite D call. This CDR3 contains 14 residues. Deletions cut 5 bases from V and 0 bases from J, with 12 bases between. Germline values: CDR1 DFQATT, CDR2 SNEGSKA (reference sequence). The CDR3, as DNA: TGCAGTGCTGATAAAAAAGGCAGCACAGATACGCAGTATTTT. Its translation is CSADKKGSTDTQYF.

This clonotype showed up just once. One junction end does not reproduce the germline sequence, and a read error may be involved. The CDR3 spells CARSFGVVTGELFF. Here the CDR3 DNA reads TGCGCCAGAAGCTTTGGCGTAGTCACCGGGGAGCTGTTTTTT. V gene TRBV5-1 combines with J gene TRBJ2-2; no firm D call. CDR3 length: 14 amino acids. Germline lookup yields CDR1 SGHRS and CDR2 YFSETQ.

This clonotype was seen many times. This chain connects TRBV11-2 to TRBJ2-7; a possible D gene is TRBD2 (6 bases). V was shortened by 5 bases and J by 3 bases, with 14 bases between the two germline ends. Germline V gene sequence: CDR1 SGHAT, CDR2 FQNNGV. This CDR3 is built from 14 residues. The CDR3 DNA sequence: TGTGCCAGCAGCGAGACTAGGGGTAGCTACGAGCAGTACTTC. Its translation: CASSETRGSYEQYF.

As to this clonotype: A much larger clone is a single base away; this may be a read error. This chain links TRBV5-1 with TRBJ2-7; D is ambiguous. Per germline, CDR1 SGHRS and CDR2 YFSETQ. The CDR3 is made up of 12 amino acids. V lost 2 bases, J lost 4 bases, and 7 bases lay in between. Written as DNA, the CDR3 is TGCGCCAGCAGCTTTGACTGGTACGAGCAGTACTTC. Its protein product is CASSFDWYEQYF.

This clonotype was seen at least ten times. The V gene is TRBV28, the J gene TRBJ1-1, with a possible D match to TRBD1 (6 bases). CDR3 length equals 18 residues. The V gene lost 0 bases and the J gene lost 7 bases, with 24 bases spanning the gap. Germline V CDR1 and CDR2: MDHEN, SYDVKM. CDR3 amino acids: CASSLCTGHEKEWVEAFF. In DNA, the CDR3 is TGTGCCAGCAGTTTATGCACGGGACATGAGAAGGAATGGGTTGAAGCTTTCTTT.

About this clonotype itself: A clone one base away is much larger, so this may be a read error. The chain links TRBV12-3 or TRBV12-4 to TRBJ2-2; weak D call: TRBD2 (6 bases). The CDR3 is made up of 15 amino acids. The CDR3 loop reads CASRGRGRRTGKLFF. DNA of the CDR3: TGTGCCAGCAGGGGACGGGGGAGGCGCACCGGGAAGCTGTTTTTT.

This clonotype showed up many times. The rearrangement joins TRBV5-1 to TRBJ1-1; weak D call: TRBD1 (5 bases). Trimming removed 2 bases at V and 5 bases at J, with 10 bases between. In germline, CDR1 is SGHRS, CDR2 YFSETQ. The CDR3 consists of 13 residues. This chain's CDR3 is CASSFIRETEAFF. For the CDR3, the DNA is TGCGCCAGCAGCTTCATCAGGGAAACTGAAGCTTTCTTT.

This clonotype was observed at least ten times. CDR3 residues: CASSHSDGNTEAFF. CDR3 bases: TGCGCCAGCAGCCACTCGGACGGGAACACTGAAGCTTTCTTT. This chain connects TRBV4-1 to TRBJ1-1; no clear D. Germline values: CDR1 MGHRA, CDR2 YSYEKL. The CDR3 is made up of 14 amino acids. Trimming cost V 3 bases and J 1 base, with 9 bases left between them.

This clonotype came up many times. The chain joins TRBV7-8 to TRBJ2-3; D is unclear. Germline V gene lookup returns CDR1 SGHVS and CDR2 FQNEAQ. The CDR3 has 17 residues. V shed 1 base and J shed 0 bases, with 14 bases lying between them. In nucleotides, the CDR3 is TGTGCCAGCAGCTTAGGCGGACCCTACGCTAGCACAGATACGCAGTATTTT. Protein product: CASSLGGPYASTDTQYF.

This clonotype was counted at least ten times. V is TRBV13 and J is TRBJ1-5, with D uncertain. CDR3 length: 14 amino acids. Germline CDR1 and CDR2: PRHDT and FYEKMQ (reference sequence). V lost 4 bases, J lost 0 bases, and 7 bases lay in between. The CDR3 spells CASSSQASNQPQHF. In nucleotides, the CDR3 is TGTGCCAGCAGCTCCCAGGCTAGCAATCAGCCCCAGCATTTT.

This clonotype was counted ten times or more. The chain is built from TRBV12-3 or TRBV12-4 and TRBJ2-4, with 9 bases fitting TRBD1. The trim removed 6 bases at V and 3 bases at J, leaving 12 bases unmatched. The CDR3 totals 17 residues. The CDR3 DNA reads TGTGCCAGCAGCGACAGGGGGTGGGTGTTTGGCAAAAACATTCAGTACTTC. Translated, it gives CASSDRGWVFGKNIQYF.

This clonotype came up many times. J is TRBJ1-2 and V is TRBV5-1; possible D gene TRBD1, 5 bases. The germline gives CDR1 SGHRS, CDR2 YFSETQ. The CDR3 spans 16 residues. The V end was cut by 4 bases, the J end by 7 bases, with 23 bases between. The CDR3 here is CASSLSSWDRALGYTF. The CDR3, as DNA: TGCGCCAGCAGCCTGAGTTCCTGGGACCGCGCCCTTGGCTACACCTTC. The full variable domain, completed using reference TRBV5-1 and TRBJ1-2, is KAGVTQTPRYLIKTRGQQVTLSCSPISGHRSVSWYQQTPGQGLQFLFEYFSETQRNKGNFPGRFSGRQFSNSRSEMNVSTLELGDSALYLCASSLSSWDRALGYTFGSGTRLTVV.

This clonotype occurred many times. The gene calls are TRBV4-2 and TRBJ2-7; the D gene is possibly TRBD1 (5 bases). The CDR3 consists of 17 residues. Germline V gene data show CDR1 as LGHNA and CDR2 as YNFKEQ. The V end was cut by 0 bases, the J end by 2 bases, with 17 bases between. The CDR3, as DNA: TGTGCCAGCAGCCAAGAACAAGGGGCAACTGAAGCCTACGAGCAGTACTTC. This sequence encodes CASSQEQGATEAYEQYF.

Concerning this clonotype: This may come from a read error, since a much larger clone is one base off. The chain's CDR3 is CATSHWRWDPTDTQYF. CDR3 nucleotide sequence: TGTGCCACCAGTCACTGGCGGTGGGATCCCACAGATACGCAGTATTTT. The V call is TRBV24-1, the J call TRBJ2-3; no reliable D call. The CDR3 runs 16 residues. Germline CDR1 is KGHDR and CDR2 is SFDVKD. V lost 6 bases, J lost 2 bases, and 17 bases lay in between.

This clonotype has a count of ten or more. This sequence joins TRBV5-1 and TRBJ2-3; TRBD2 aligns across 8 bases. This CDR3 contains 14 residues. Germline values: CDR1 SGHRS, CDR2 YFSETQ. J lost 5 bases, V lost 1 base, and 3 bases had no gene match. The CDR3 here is CASSLRGGEDTQYF. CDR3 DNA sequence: TGCGCCAGCAGCTTGCGGGGGGGCGAAGATACGCAGTATTTT. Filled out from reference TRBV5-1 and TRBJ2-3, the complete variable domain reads KAGVTQTPRYLIKTRGQQVTLSCSPISGHRSVSWYQQTPGQGLQFLFEYFSETQRNKGNFPGRFSGRQFSNSRSEMNVSTLELGDSALYLCASSLRGGEDTQYFGPGTRLTVL.